This record covers a single TCR beta chain. This sample stems from a study of identical twins' blood T cells. At the level of the study: About 50 million reads covered about 6 alpha-chain and about 6 beta-chain libraries.

Each TCR cDNA library carried sample-specific barcodes on both ends. TCRdb reprocessed the 5' RACE reads via MiXCR and lists one record per CDR3 protein. Among fewer than 450,000 distinct CDR3 sequences listed, about 28% were seen once. This CDR3 has 12 amino acids. The V end was cut by 10 bases, the J end by 5 bases, with 14 bases between. Germline CDR1 is ENHRY and CDR2 is SYGVKD. V gene TRBV10-3 combines with J gene TRBJ1-1; TRBD1 might be the D (5 bases). Sequencing input: PBMCs. This receptor was identified in a woman between 18 and 55 years old in good health. The CDR3: CASLAGGTEAFF. For the CDR3, the DNA is TGTGCCAGCCTTGCGGGGGGAACTGAAGCTTTCTTT.